Reported below is one TCR beta chain. Its cognate antigen is unknown. The data derive from a study of blood T cells in healthy people across ages. Next came a second PCR, run for roughly 6 to 11 cycles, which used a sample-barcoded 5' primer along with a J-beta primer mix. The template-switch adaptor was a 5' adaptor with 12 random nucleotides. It tagged each cDNA molecule. TCRdb re-derived calls from the 5' RACE reads in MiXCR, one entry per CDR3 protein. The sample carries 700,000 to 900,000 distinct CDR3 sequences, approximately 53% recorded once. The donors, aged about 6 to 90, were healthy Caucasians from Russia. Investigators took 9.5 to 10 milliliters of peripheral blood from every donor. Study observations and caveats: It was not known whether donors were CMV positive (a possible confounder of expanded clonotype changes).

The germline V and J ends were trimmed by 6 bases and 5 bases, with 24 bases remaining between them. The CDR3 runs 17 residues. Germline V CDR1 and CDR2: SGHDT, YYEEEE. The chain couples TRBV5-6 to TRBJ2-1; the D call may be TRBD1 or TRBD2 (5 bases each). The sequence was collected from an elderly man in good health. Sequencing used blood. This chain's CDR3 is CASNGLNTGTHNNEQFF. The CDR3 region has the DNA TGTGCCAGCAACGGATTAAATACCGGGACGCATAACAATGAGCAGTTCTTC.